The 15 T cell receptor beta chains below come from one sample, sequenced in a study of CD8+ T cells in alopecia areata. Following RNA extraction, reverse transcription yielded cDNA that acted as the sequencing template. Clones were sequenced by immunoSEQ multiplex PCR, and TCRdb holds only the in-frame ones, with some missing. The data show about 23,000 clones, around 56% seen once. Sequenced: NKG2D-high CD8+ T cells sorted from blood. These receptor sequences come from a human donor with alopecia areata.

The CDR3 sequence is CASSLPPGNYGYTF. The CDR3 DNA follows: TGTGCCAGCAGTTTACCTCCAGGGAACTATGGCTACACCTTC. The V gene is TRBV28, the J gene TRBJ1-2, with D perhaps matching TRBD1 (5 bases). Germline CDR1 is MDHEN and CDR2 is SYDVKM. Trimming left V 2 bases short and J 2 bases short, with 9 bases between. The CDR3 is made up of 14 amino acids.

The J gene is TRBJ2-5, the V gene TRBV7-9; D unresolved. Germline loops: CDR1 SEHNR, CDR2 FQNEAQ (reference sequence). CDR3 length: 12 residues. Between the trimmed V and J ends, which lost 5 bases and 7 bases, there was a span of 11 bases. CDR3 DNA: TGTGCCAGCAGCAATAGTGCGGCGACCCAGTACTTC. Its translation is CASSNSAATQYF.

This clone has more than one count but fewer than ten. The chain is built from TRBV7-9 and TRBJ2-3, with 7 nucleotides matching TRBD2. This CDR3 comprises 15 residues. J lost 3 bases, V lost 1 base, and 4 bases had no gene match. Germline-derived CDR1 and CDR2 are SEHNR and FQNEAQ (reference sequence). CDR3 sequence reads: CASSLEAGATDTQYF. CDR3 in DNA: TGTGCCAGCAGCTTAGAGGCGGGAGCTACAGATACGCAGTATTTT. Drawing the rest from reference TRBV7-9 and TRBJ2-3, the complete variable domain is DTGVSQNPRHKITKRGQNVTFRCDPISEHNRLYWYRQTLGQGPEFLTYFQNEAQLEKSRLLSDRFSAERPKGSFSTLEIQRTEQGDSAMYLCASSLEAGATDTQYFGPGTRLTVL.

The chain is built from TRBV2 and TRBJ2-3; the match to TRBD1 covers 7 bases. The CDR3 extends over 15 amino acids. The germline V gene has CDR1 SNHLY and CDR2 FYNNEI. Germline trimming cut 1 base from V and 2 bases from J; bases unmatched to any gene: 3. DNA of the CDR3: TGTGCCAGCAGTGAAGGGACAGGATACACAGATACGCAGTATTTT. This encodes CASSEGTGYTDTQYF.

The gene calls are TRBV27 and TRBJ2-3; 10 bases are shared with TRBD2. CDR3 size: 15 residues. Germline CDR1 and CDR2: MNHEY and SMNVEV (reference sequence). Unmatched junction bases numbered 10, after V lost 10 bases and J lost 3 bases. The CDR3 is CATQYLAGGTDTQYF. The CDR3 DNA is TGTGCCACCCAATACTTAGCGGGAGGAACAGATACGCAGTATTTT.

The chain couples TRBV5-1 to TRBJ2-1, with D tentatively TRBD2 (7 bases). The CDR3 is 11 residues long. With 4 bases removed from V and 16 bases from J, the gap between germline ends came to 15 bases. Germline V gene sequence: CDR1 SGHRS, CDR2 YFSETQ. Written as DNA, the CDR3 is TGCGCCAGCAGCCTGGGGGCGGGAGAATTCTTC. Its translation: CASSLGAGEFF. Together with reference TRBV5-1 and TRBJ2-1, the CDR3 gives the full variable domain: KAGVTQTPRYLIKTRGQQVTLSCSPISGHRSVSWYQQTPGQGLQFLFEYFSETQRNKGNFPGRFSGRQFSNSRSEMNVSTLELGDSALYLCASSLGAGEFFGPGTRLTVL.

A few counts support this clone. This rearrangement joins TRBV9 to TRBJ2-1; 7 positions match TRBD1. CDR1 is SGDLS and CDR2 is YYNGEE in the germline V gene. Unmatched junction bases numbered 5, after V lost 3 bases and J lost 8 bases. This CDR3 contains 13 residues. The CDR3 spells CASSAYRGDEQFF. The CDR3 DNA follows: TGTGCCAGCAGCGCTTACAGGGGTGATGAGCAGTTCTTC.

This clone is categorized as medium-sized. V usage is TRBV27 and J usage is TRBJ2-5; D is unresolved. This CDR3 comprises 14 residues. V lost 6 bases and J lost 1, with 12 bases in between. Per the germline V gene, CDR1 is MNHEY and CDR2 is SMNVEV (reference sequence). CDR3 sequence: CASRGNDGQETQYF. The CDR3 DNA reads TGTGCCAGCAGGGGGAATGACGGCCAAGAGACCCAGTACTTC.

This clone came up a few times. The chain links TRBV13 to TRBJ2-7; D may be TRBD2 (6 bases). Germline V gene data show CDR1 as PRHDT and CDR2 as FYEKMQ (reference sequence). The V end lost 5 bases, the J end lost 3 bases, and 14 bases lay between the germline ends. The CDR3 is made up of 14 amino acids. The CDR3 DNA reads TGTGCCAGCAGCAGGTCGGGAGTCGACTACGAGCAGTACTTC. This translates into CASSRSGVDYEQYF.

Worth noting for this clone: Without the conserved terminal phenylalanine or tryptophan, this CDR3 likely stems from a read error. The rearrangement uses TRBV28 and TRBJ2-4, with D possibly matching TRBD2 (5 bases). V was cut by 6 bases and J by 0 bases, with 12 bases left in between. CDR1 and CDR2 from the germline V gene are MDHEN and SYDVKM. The CDR3 extends over 15 amino acids. CDR3 protein: CASRPGTPAKNIQYS. The CDR3 region has the DNA TGTGCCAGCAGGCCGGGAACCCCAGCCAAAAACATTCAGTACTCC.

This clone was observed a few times. V usage is TRBV7-9 and J usage is TRBJ2-7; TRBD1 or TRBD2 may be the D gene (6 bases each). Per the germline V gene, CDR1 is SEHNR and CDR2 is FQNEAQ (reference sequence). V was shortened by 3 bases and J by 7 bases, with 13 bases between the two germline ends. The CDR3 has 13 residues. CDR3: CASSFRGLGEQYF. CDR3 DNA sequence: TGTGCCAGCAGCTTTCGGGGGCTGGGAGAGCAGTACTTC.

The chain employs TRBV19 and TRBJ1-1; 11 bases map to TRBD1. V lost 5 bases and J lost 5; bases outside the gene matches: 4. Per the germline V gene, CDR1 is LNHDA and CDR2 is SQIVND (reference sequence). CDR3 length equals 14 residues. The CDR3 sequence is CASSPGTGGTEAFF. CDR3 nucleotide sequence: TGTGCCAGTAGTCCCGGGACAGGGGGGACTGAAGCTTTCTTT. Full variable domain (missing parts from reference TRBV19 and TRBJ1-1): DGGITQSPKYLFRKEGQNVTLSCEQNLNHDAMYWYRQDPGQGLRLIYYSQIVNDFQKGDIAEGYSVSREKKESFPLTVTSAQKNPTAFYLCASSPGTGGTEAFFGQGTRLTVV.

The V and J genes are TRBV28 and TRBJ2-1, with 14 bases aligning to TRBD2. The CDR3 is 16 amino acids. The V and J ends lost 8 bases and 5 bases, in that order; junction bases with no gene match: 8. Germline V gives CDR1 MDHEN, CDR2 SYDVKM. The CDR3 protein is CASRRLAGGPDNEQFF. The CDR3 bases are TGTGCCAGCCGAAGACTAGCGGGAGGGCCCGACAATGAGCAGTTCTTC.

This clone occurred a few times. Other DNA sequences in the sample encode the same CDR3. This chain joins TRBV14 and TRBJ2-3; weak D call: TRBD2 (5 bases). The CDR3 is 14 amino acids. V gave up 2 bases and J gave up 3 bases, with 9 bases separating them. Looked up from germline, CDR1 is SGHDN and CDR2 is FVKESK. CDR3 coding DNA: TGTGCCAGCAGCCAAAGGAGGAATACAGATACGCAGTATTTT. Translated, it gives CASSQRRNTDTQYF.

This clone showed up just a few times. The chain has TRBV29-1 and TRBJ2-1, with TRBD2 matching 8 bases. J lost 8 bases, V lost 0 bases, and 3 bases had no gene match. Germline loops: CDR1 SQVTM, CDR2 ANQGSEA. The CDR3 runs 13 residues. The CDR3 is CSVEDGLADEQFF. The CDR3 DNA reads as TGCAGCGTTGAAGATGGACTAGCCGATGAGCAGTTCTTC.